These 10 T cell receptor beta chains came from one sample sequenced in a study of early T cells in non-severe SARS-CoV-2 infection. One entry per CDR3 protein results from TCRdb running MiXCR on the 5' RACE reads. The data show 28,000 or so distinct CDR3 sequences, about 5% seen once. The source material was whole blood. These receptors all come from an adult who was a healthcare worker with PCR-confirmed SARS-CoV-2 infection or an uninfected control (not recorded which).

A remark on this clonotype: This may be a read error, as it is one base from a much larger clone. This chain links TRBV7-8 with TRBJ1-5, with D uncertain. Looked up from germline, CDR1 is SGHVS and CDR2 is FQNEAQ. The CDR3 sequence is 15 residues long. In DNA, the CDR3 is TGTGCCAGCAGCTTAGCAGGGAATAGCAATCAGGCCCAGCATTTT. It is translated as CASSLAGNSNQAQHF.

This clonotype was seen ten or more times. This rearrangement joins TRBV25-1 to TRBJ2-1; TRBD1 is a possible D gene (5 bases). The CDR3 spans 10 residues. V lost 6 bases and J lost 10, with 7 bases in between. Germline-derived CDR1 and CDR2 are MGHDK and SYGVNS. The CDR3 is CASRDTEQFF. In DNA, the CDR3 is TGTGCCAGCAGGGACACCGAGCAGTTCTTC.

This clonotype was detected ten times or more. V usage is TRBV28 and J usage is TRBJ2-7, with TRBD1 identical over 10 bases. The germline CDR1 and CDR2 sequences are MDHEN and SYDVKM. The CDR3 spans 15 residues. V lost 3 bases to trimming and J lost 2 bases; unmatched junction nucleotides: 4. The CDR3 DNA reads TGTGCCAGCAGTTTTGCCGGGACAGGGGCCTACGAGCAGTACTTC. This encodes CASSFAGTGAYEQYF.

This clonotype was recorded at least ten times. This rearrangement joins TRBV7-2 to TRBJ1-5; unclear D gene. CDR3 length: 16 residues. The V end lost 1 base, the J end lost 0 bases, and 10 bases lay between the germline ends. Germline CDR1 SGHTA, CDR2 FQGNSA. CDR3: CASSLVSGYSNQPQHF. CDR3 nucleotide sequence: TGTGCCAGCAGCTTAGTGTCTGGGTATAGCAATCAGCCCCAGCATTTT.

This clonotype was observed at least ten times. The V and J genes are TRBV20-1 and TRBJ2-3; 9 bases match TRBD2. This CDR3 has 15 residues. After removal of 1 base from V and 7 bases from J, the junction contained 9 bases not matched to a gene. Germline CDR1 DFQATT, CDR2 SNEGSKA (reference sequence). The CDR3, as DNA: TGCAGTGCTAGAGGCTTCGCGGGAGGGCCCCATACGCAGTATTTT. This codes for CSARGFAGGPHTQYF.

This clonotype is classed as medium-sized. The J gene is TRBJ2-1, the V gene TRBV20-1; TRBD2 agrees at 10 bases. The CDR3 has 18 amino acids. In germline, CDR1 is DFQATT, CDR2 SNEGSKA (reference sequence). V gave up 4 bases and J gave up 1 base; unmatched junction bases: 13. This CDR3 is CSANRLAGKARSYNEQFF. For the CDR3, the DNA is TGCAGTGCTAACAGACTAGCGGGCAAGGCTAGGTCCTACAATGAGCAGTTCTTC.

This clonotype ranks as medium-sized (0.01 to 0.1%). The V and J genes are TRBV20-1 and TRBJ2-4; D remains unclear. The length of the CDR3 is 13 residues. Germline CDR1 DFQATT, CDR2 SNEGSKA (reference sequence). Trimming took 7 bases from V and 0 from J, leaving 10 bases between them. CDR3 nucleotides: TGCAGTGTTCAGGATCTAGCCAAAAACATTCAGTACTTC. Its translation: CSVQDLAKNIQYF.

The rearrangement links TRBV29-1 to TRBJ1-2, with 10 bases lining up with TRBD1. J gave up 4 bases and V 6 bases, and 5 bases lay outside the gene matches. The CDR3 is 13 amino acids. Per the germline V gene, CDR1 is SQVTM and CDR2 is ANQGSEA. DNA for the CDR3: TGCAGCGTCGGACAGGGGGAATTCTATGGCTACACCTTC. Translating gives CSVGQGEFYGYTF.

The sample holds many counts of this clonotype. The chain uses TRBV6-1 and TRBJ2-7; D is perhaps TRBD1 (6 bases). Germline V gene sequence: CDR1 MNHNS, CDR2 SASEGT. V dropped 0 bases and J dropped 2 bases, with 11 bases sitting between them. This CDR3 is 15 amino acids long. Written as DNA, the CDR3 is TGTGCCAGCAGTGAAGCTTCTACAGGGACCTACGAGCAGTACTTC. This codes for CASSEASTGTYEQYF.

The rearrangement uses TRBV5-6 and TRBJ2-7; weak D call: TRBD2 (6 bases). The CDR3 runs 15 residues. Germline CDR1 reads SGHDT; CDR2 reads YYEEEE. V shed 1 base and J shed 2 bases, with 13 bases lying between them. CDR3 residues: CASSLMAREPYEQYF. The CDR3 DNA reads TGTGCCAGCAGCTTGATGGCCCGGGAGCCCTACGAGCAGTACTTC.